The 21 T cell receptor beta chains below come from one sample, sequenced in a study of cytomegalovirus exposure and HLA in healthy donors. PCR was performed using 60 Vbeta and 13 Jbeta primers. Libraries were prepared by immunoSEQ multiplex PCR; TCRdb keeps only in-frame clonotypes and omits some of them. The sample has under 300,000 clones, around nine tenths seen once; the top ten hold less than 2%. Sample: PBMCs. The receptors shown here come from a girl aged 2-15 years in good health and CMV-seronegative.

The genes are TRBV4-2 and TRBJ1-1; 9 bases are a match to TRBD1. J was trimmed by 5 bases and V by 4 bases; bases with no gene match: 8. Looked up from germline, CDR1 is LGHNA and CDR2 is YNFKEQ. CDR3 size: 15 residues. CDR3 sequence (DNA): TGTGCCAGCAGCCCCTGGAACAGGGGGCAGACTGAAGCTTTCTTT. Its protein product is CASSPWNRGQTEAFF.

The rearrangement uses TRBV6-5 and TRBJ2-7; 10 bases are shared with TRBD1. V shed 4 bases, J shed 3 bases, and the junction held 6 bases outside the gene matches. The CDR3 totals 15 residues. Germline lookup yields CDR1 MNHEY and CDR2 SVGAGI. For the CDR3, the DNA is TGTGCCAGCAGTTCGCGCGGACAGGGGGGCTACGAGCAGTACTTC. It specifies CASSSRGQGGYEQYF.

The V and J genes are TRBV6-6 and TRBJ1-2; 7 bases map to TRBD1. There are 15 residues in the CDR3. With V trimmed by 2 bases and J by 4 bases, 7 bases remained unmatched. The germline gives CDR1 MNHNY, CDR2 SVGAGI (reference sequence). The CDR3 region has the DNA TGTGCCAGCAGTTACCTTTGGGACAGCAGCTATGGCTACACCTTC. Translation: CASSYLWDSSYGYTF.

This chain uses TRBV19 with TRBJ2-5; perhaps TRBD2 as D (5 bases). Germline assignment: CDR1 LNHDA and CDR2 SQIVND (reference sequence). CDR3 size: 13 residues. V was trimmed by 3 bases and J by 5 bases, leaving 10 bases between them. The CDR3 is CASSIVPGETQYF. CDR3 DNA: TGTGCCAGTAGTATCGTTCCGGGGGAGACCCAGTACTTC. Variable domain in full (rest from reference TRBV19 and TRBJ2-5): DGGITQSPKYLFRKEGQNVTLSCEQNLNHDAMYWYRQDPGQGLRLIYYSQIVNDFQKGDIAEGYSVSREKKESFPLTVTSAQKNPTAFYLCASSIVPGETQYFGPGTRLLVL.

This clone has only a few counts. V and J are TRBV27 and TRBJ2-1; 7 bases map to TRBD2. The CDR3 totals 16 residues. Germline values: CDR1 MNHEY, CDR2 SMNVEV (reference sequence). Trimming at V came to 1 base and at J to 8 bases, leaving 11 bases not matched to a gene. The CDR3 sequence is CASSLFSGGIRDEQFF. The CDR3 nucleotides are TGTGCCAGCAGTTTATTCTCGGGAGGAATTAGGGATGAGCAGTTCTTC.

The rearrangement links TRBV27 to TRBJ2-7, with 7 positions matching TRBD1. Germline V gene sequence: CDR1 MNHEY, CDR2 SMNVEV (reference sequence). The CDR3 extends over 15 amino acids. Unmatched junction bases numbered 12, after V lost 6 bases and J lost 4 bases. Here the CDR3 reads CASSSLGQRFYEQYF. Here the CDR3 DNA reads TGTGCCAGCAGCTCCCTGGGACAGAGATTTTACGAGCAGTACTTC.

The V gene is TRBV19, the J gene TRBJ2-3, with D unresolved. Per germline, CDR1 LNHDA and CDR2 SQIVND (reference sequence). The ends were cut back, 3 bases at V and 0 bases at J, with 10 bases in the middle. The CDR3 contains 15 residues. The CDR3 region has the DNA TGTGCCAGTAGTATCAAAGACACTAGCACAGATACGCAGTATTTT. This gives the protein CASSIKDTSTDTQYF.

This chain joins TRBV2 and TRBJ1-2; D uncertain. Trimming cost V 2 bases and J 1 base, with 5 bases left between them. The V gene's germline CDR1 is SNHLY and CDR2 FYNNEI. The CDR3 runs 13 residues. Written as DNA, the CDR3 is TGTGCCAGCAGTGAAACTCTTAACTATGGCTACACCTTC. Protein product: CASSETLNYGYTF.

The chain carries TRBV4-1 and TRBJ2-7, with D perhaps matching TRBD1 (5 bases). The length of the CDR3 is 13 residues. CDR1 and CDR2 (germline): MGHRA, YSYEKL. V gave up 1 base and J gave up 4 bases, with 8 bases separating them. The CDR3 DNA reads TGCGCCAGCAGCCAAGGGGCAGGGTACGAGCAGTACTTC. Translating it yields CASSQGAGYEQYF.

This chain joins TRBV6-5 and TRBJ2-2, with 9 bases identical to TRBD1. Germline loops: CDR1 MNHEY, CDR2 SVGAGI. V was clipped by 5 bases and J by 8 bases; unmatched bases: 3. This CDR3 spans 13 amino acids. The CDR3 region is CASSPGQGGELFF. As DNA, the CDR3 is TGTGCCAGCAGTCCGGGACAGGGAGGGGAGCTGTTTTTT.

This chain uses TRBV7-8 with TRBJ2-7; no clear D gene. With 1 base removed from V and 5 bases from J, the gap between germline ends came to 15 bases. Germline loops: CDR1 SGHVS, CDR2 FQNEAQ. The CDR3 has 15 amino acids. The CDR3 reads CASSLVPAGGDEQYF. The CDR3 DNA reads TGTGCCAGCAGCTTAGTTCCGGCCGGCGGAGACGAGCAGTACTTC. The full variable domain, completed using reference TRBV7-8 and TRBJ2-7, is GAGVSQSPRYKVAKRGQDVALRCDPISGHVSLFWYQQALGQGPEFLTYFQNEAQLDKSGLPSDRFFAERPEGSVSTLKIQRTQQEDSAVYLCASSLVPAGGDEQYFGPGTRLTVT.

The V and J genes are TRBV7-8 and TRBJ1-2; 7 bases are a match to TRBD1. Germline values: CDR1 SGHVS, CDR2 FQNEAQ. This CDR3 is built from 16 residues. After removal of 2 bases from V and 4 bases from J, the junction contained 10 bases not matched to a gene. CDR3 residues: CASSLTSRGQAYGYTF. CDR3 bases: TGTGCCAGCAGCTTAACATCAAGGGGGCAGGCCTATGGCTACACCTTC.

The rearrangement joins TRBV7-8 to TRBJ2-6, with D hard to call. The CDR3 is made up of 15 amino acids. The germline CDR1 and CDR2 sequences are SGHVS and FQNEAQ. Trimming shortened V by 5 bases and J by 1 base, and 9 bases separated the two germline ends. The DNA for the CDR3 is TGTGCCAGCAGCCTCGAGATTTCTGGGGCCAACGTCCTGACTTTC. Protein sequence: CASSLEISGANVLTF.

The V and J genes are TRBV6-6 and TRBJ2-7, with D perhaps TRBD1 (5 bases). V lost 9 bases and J 5 bases, leaving 20 bases between the germline ends. Germline V gene data show CDR1 as MNHNY and CDR2 as SVGAGI (reference sequence). The CDR3 sequence is 14 residues long. CDR3 DNA: TGTGCCAGACGATTCAAACAGGAGCCCCACGAGCAGTACTTC. Translated, it gives CARRFKQEPHEQYF.

This clone came up a few times. CDR3 in amino acids: CASSLTSTGTDTQYF. The CDR3 DNA sequence: TGCGCCAGCAGCCTTACTAGCACTGGCACAGATACGCAGTATTTT. V is TRBV5-1 and J is TRBJ2-3, with a weak D call TRBD2 (6 bases). The length of the CDR3 is 15 residues. V lost 4 bases and J 1 base, leaving 13 bases between the germline ends. The germline V gene has CDR1 SGHRS and CDR2 YFSETQ.

V and J are TRBV7-3 and TRBJ2-3, with TRBD2 matching 9 bases. V trimming: 0 bases; J trimming: 2 bases; junction bases outside the gene matches: 3. Germline loops: CDR1 SGHTA, CDR2 FQGTGA. The CDR3 length is 16 residues. CDR3: CASSLTGGGDTDTQYF. The DNA for the CDR3 is TGTGCCAGCAGCTTAACGGGCGGGGGGGACACAGATACGCAGTATTTT. The whole variable domain, remainder taken from reference TRBV7-3 and TRBJ2-3, is GAGVSQTPSNKVTEKGKYVELRCDPISGHTALYWYRQSLGQGPEFLIYFQGTGAADDSGLPNDRFFAVRPEGSVSTLKIQRTERGDSAVYLCASSLTGGGDTDTQYFGPGTRLTVL.

The genes are TRBV27 and TRBJ1-5, with 9 bases that match TRBD1. The CDR3 sequence is 17 residues long. The germline CDR1 and CDR2 sequences are MNHEY and SMNVEV (reference sequence). Trimming cost V 4 bases and J 3 bases; bases outside gene matches: 10. The CDR3 coding sequence is TGTGCCAGCAGTTCCACGGGACAGGGTGGGGTCAATCAGCCCCAGCATTTT. The encoded protein is CASSSTGQGGVNQPQHF.

CDR3 amino acids: CASSAGGASHTGELFF. The CDR3 DNA reads as TGTGCCAGCAGTGCAGGGGGCGCATCGCACACCGGGGAGCTGTTTTTT. The V gene is TRBV2, the J gene TRBJ2-2; TRBD1 agrees at 8 bases. Germline V gene lookup returns CDR1 SNHLY and CDR2 FYNNEI. This CDR3 spans 16 amino acids. The trim removed 4 bases at V and 3 bases at J, leaving 7 bases unmatched.

The V and J genes are TRBV7-9 and TRBJ2-1; 7 positions match TRBD2. Germline CDR1 is SEHNR and CDR2 is FQNEAQ (reference sequence). The junction had 12 bases not matched to a gene; V was cut back by 5 bases and J by 5 bases. This CDR3 spans 16 amino acids. CDR3 DNA sequence: TGTGCCAGCAGCCCCTCCCCTCGGCGGGAGAACAATGAGCAGTTCTTC. This gives the protein CASSPSPRRENNEQFF.

This rearrangement joins TRBV5-1 to TRBJ2-3, with 7 bases lining up with TRBD2. This CDR3 comprises 16 residues. Trimming cost V 0 bases and J 4 bases; bases outside gene matches: 8. Germline loops: CDR1 SGHRS, CDR2 YFSETQ. The CDR3 loop reads CASSLGGAGTPDTQYF. As DNA, the CDR3 is TGCGCCAGCAGCTTGGGGGGAGCGGGGACGCCAGATACGCAGTATTTT.

The chain combines TRBV9 with TRBJ2-5, with D unclear. The CDR3 consists of 13 residues. Trimming left V 0 bases short and J 7 bases short, with 10 bases between. Germline V gene lookup returns CDR1 SGDLS and CDR2 YYNGEE. CDR3 in DNA: TGTGCCAGCAGCGTAGAGCAGGATGGGACCCAGTACTTC. Amino acids: CASSVEQDGTQYF.